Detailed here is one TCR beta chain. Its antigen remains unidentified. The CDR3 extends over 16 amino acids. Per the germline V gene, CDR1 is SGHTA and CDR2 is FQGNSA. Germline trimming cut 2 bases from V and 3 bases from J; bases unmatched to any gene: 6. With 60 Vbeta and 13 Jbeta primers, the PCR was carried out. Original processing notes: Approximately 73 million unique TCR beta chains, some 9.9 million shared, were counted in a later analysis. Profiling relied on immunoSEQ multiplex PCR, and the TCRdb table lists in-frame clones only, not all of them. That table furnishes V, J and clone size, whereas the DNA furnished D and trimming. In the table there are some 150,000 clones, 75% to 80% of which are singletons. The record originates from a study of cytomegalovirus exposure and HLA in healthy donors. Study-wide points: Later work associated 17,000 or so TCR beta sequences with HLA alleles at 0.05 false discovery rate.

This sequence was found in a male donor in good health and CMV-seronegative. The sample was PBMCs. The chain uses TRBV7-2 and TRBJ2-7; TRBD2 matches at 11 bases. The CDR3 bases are TGTGCCAGCAGCTTACTTACTAGCGGGGGTAACTACGAGCAGTACTTC. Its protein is CASSLLTSGGNYEQYF.